This T cell receptor beta chain emerged from a study of OX40 agonist ivuxolimab in advanced cancers. Study findings and constraints: People who partly responded at 0.1-3.0 mg/kg had some of the least clonal expansion seen. Some patients who did not respond also had low normalized T-cell clonal expansion.

Concerning this clone: Antigen: not known.

The data were produced by immunoSEQ multiplex PCR, yet TCRdb's version contains in-frame clones alone and is incomplete. The sample has around 120,000 clones, 80% to 90% seen once; the top ten hold more than 0.45%. This sequence originates from an adult with an advanced solid tumor such as melanoma, head and neck, liver or kidney cancer. Material: CD4+ or CD8+ T cells sorted from blood, obtained in a trial of the OX40 agonist ivuxolimab.

The CDR3: CASSTELPRNEQFF. The CDR3 DNA sequence: TGTGCCAGTAGTACGGAGCTCCCACGGAATGAGCAGTTCTTC. This rearrangement joins TRBV19 to TRBJ2-1; D not resolved. There are 14 residues in the CDR3. The germline V gene encodes CDR1 LNHDA and CDR2 SQIVND (reference sequence). Trimming stripped 4 bases from V and 7 bases from J, with 14 bases between. Together with reference TRBV19 and TRBJ2-1, the CDR3 gives the full variable domain: DGGITQSPKYLFRKEGQNVTLSCEQNLNHDAMYWYRQDPGQGLRLIYYSQIVNDFQKGDIAEGYSVSREKKESFPLTVTSAQKNPTAFYLCASSTELPRNEQFFGPGTRLTVL.